This T cell receptor beta chain derives from a study of siplizumab effects on memory and regulatory T cells. Some 99,000 TCR templates were measured in each sample. Sequencing used immunoSEQ multiplex PCR; TCRdb keeps in-frame clones, though not all of them. Of about 70,000 clones listed, 88% are singletons. This CDR3 contains 16 residues. Per the germline V gene, CDR1 is LGHNA and CDR2 is YSLEER. After removal of 5 bases from V and 4 bases from J, the junction contained 12 bases not matched to a gene. The sequenced sample was Tregs sorted from blood. This TCR came from a human donor in good health. The V call is TRBV4-3, the J call TRBJ1-2; 8 nucleotides align to TRBD1. For the CDR3, the DNA is TGCGCCAGCAGCGACGCCAGGGGGCGCGGGTTCTATGGCTACACCTTC. Translated, it gives CASSDARGRGFYGYTF.